These 17 T cell receptor beta chains came from one sample sequenced in a study of CD8 T cells in ankylosing spondylitis. TCRdb called the 5' RACE reads again in MiXCR, with one record for every CDR3 protein. The sample holds roughly 200,000 distinct CDR3 sequences, around 25% seen once. Sequencing input: blood, either unsorted or a sorted T cell fraction (not recorded which). The source is a male donor with ankylosing spondylitis or in good health (not recorded which).

This sequence joins TRBV20-1 and TRBJ2-3; maybe TRBD2 (5 bases). V was pared by 2 bases and J by 1 base, with 10 bases between. CDR3 length: 14 residues. CDR1 and CDR2 (germline): DFQATT, SNEGSKA (reference sequence). The CDR3 loop is CSARRGSGTDTQYF. Here the CDR3 DNA reads TGCAGTGCTAGACGTGGGAGTGGCACAGATACGCAGTATTTT.

This clonotype occurred a few times. V gene TRBV20-1 combines with J gene TRBJ1-2; D is perhaps TRBD1 (5 bases). Germline V CDR1 and CDR2: DFQATT, SNEGSKA (reference sequence). This CDR3 has 15 residues. Trimming took off 3 bases at V and 0 bases at J, with 14 bases between the two ends. CDR3: CSARSQGGANYGYTF. CDR3 nucleotides: TGCAGTGCTAGGTCCCAGGGAGGAGCTAACTATGGCTACACCTTC.

With respect to this clonotype: Because the CDR3's place on the DNA is in doubt, the DNA is left out and the CDR3 is given as listed by TCRdb. The chain carries TRBV6-6 and TRBJ2-1; the table's D call TRBD2 went unverified against the DNA. The CDR3 is made up of 13 amino acids, end residues included. CDR1 MNHNY and CDR2 SVGAGI come from the germline V gene (reference sequence). The CDR3 is CASSWGAGAFPFF.

This clonotype showed up many times. This rearrangement joins TRBV20-1 to TRBJ2-3; the match to TRBD2 covers 11 bases. The CDR3 extends over 15 amino acids. CDR1 and CDR2 from the germline V gene are DFQATT and SNEGSKA (reference sequence). The V segment lost 2 bases and the J segment 3 bases; nucleotides outside the gene matches: 4. The CDR3 loop is CSARRSSGRTDTQYF. In nucleotides, the CDR3 is TGCAGTGCTAGACGGTCTAGCGGGAGGACAGATACGCAGTATTTT.

This clonotype was observed at least ten times. The chain has TRBV5-1 and TRBJ1-5; D possibly corresponds to TRBD1 (6 bases). Germline V gene sequence: CDR1 SGHRS, CDR2 YFSETQ. CDR3 length: 14 amino acids. V shed 0 bases and J shed 5 bases, with 9 bases lying between them. In DNA, the CDR3 is TGCGCCAGCAGCTTGGCAGGGGCCGATCAGCCCCAGCATTTT. It codes for CASSLAGADQPQHF.

By proportion, this clonotype is medium-sized. V is TRBV6-2 or TRBV6-3 and J is TRBJ1-5, with TRBD1 matching 7 bases. V shed 6 bases and J 3 bases; nucleotides not matched to a gene: 8. CDR1 MNHEY and CDR2 SVGEGT come from the germline V gene. This CDR3 has 15 residues. CDR3 nucleotide sequence: TGTGCCAGCAGCCGTGACAGGGACCTCAATCAGCCCCAGCATTTT. Its protein product is CASSRDRDLNQPQHF.

This clonotype was seen repeatedly, ten times or more. This chain connects TRBV5-1 to TRBJ2-4; tentative D call: TRBD1 (5 bases). With 1 base removed from V and 6 bases from J, the gap between germline ends came to 20 bases. The CDR3 covers 17 residues. CDR1 and CDR2 (germline): SGHRS, YFSETQ. The CDR3 is CASSLNIRGVSLNIQYF. The CDR3 DNA reads as TGCGCCAGCAGCTTGAATATAAGGGGTGTTTCCCTAAACATTCAGTACTTC.

The chain carries TRBV10-3 and TRBJ1-5; the D is unclear. The CDR3 extends over 13 amino acids. CDR1 is ENHRY, CDR2 SYGVKD, per germline. V lost 4 bases and J 3 bases, leaving 7 bases between the germline ends. In DNA form, the CDR3 reads TGTGCCATCAGTGGGGGATACAATCAGCCCCAGCATTTT. Protein sequence: CAISGGYNQPQHF.

This clonotype has a count of ten or more. The chain carries TRBV20-1 and TRBJ2-1; D gene unclear. The germline gives CDR1 DFQATT, CDR2 SNEGSKA (reference sequence). Between the trimmed V and J ends, which lost 4 bases and 6 bases, there was a span of 7 bases. The CDR3 length is 11 residues. CDR3 amino acids: CSAIWVNEQFF. In DNA form, the CDR3 reads TGCAGTGCTATCTGGGTCAATGAGCAGTTCTTC.

The chain links TRBV9 to TRBJ2-3, with D hard to call. Germline CDR1 is SGDLS and CDR2 is YYNGEE. The CDR3 is 15 amino acids. V gave up 0 bases and J gave up 2 bases, with 10 bases separating them. The chain's CDR3 is CASSVALAPTDTQYF. CDR3 sequence (DNA): TGTGCCAGCAGCGTAGCCCTGGCCCCCACAGATACGCAGTATTTT.

This clonotype was detected ten times or more. J is TRBJ2-3 and V is TRBV20-1; TRBD1 matches 8 bases. This CDR3 is built from 16 residues. CDR1 is DFQATT and CDR2 is SNEGSKA in the germline V gene (reference sequence). The junction had 12 bases not matched to a gene; V was cut back by 3 bases and J by 4 bases. The CDR3 sequence: CSARGLGGQGADTQYF. The CDR3 DNA is TGCAGTGCTAGGGGGCTCGGAGGACAGGGCGCAGATACGCAGTATTTT.

This clonotype was detected many times. CDR3 in amino acids: CASSFRDRNQPQHF. In DNA, the CDR3 is TGTGCCAGCAGTTTTCGGGACAGAAATCAGCCCCAGCATTTT. The chain couples TRBV12-3 or TRBV12-4 to TRBJ1-5, with 7 bases matching TRBD1. Trimming cost V 3 bases and J 4 bases; bases outside gene matches: 3. CDR3 length equals 14 residues.

This clonotype was observed many times. The rearrangement joins TRBV6-5 to TRBJ1-2, with a weak D call TRBD1 (6 bases). The V gene's germline CDR1 is MNHEY and CDR2 SVGAGI. Trimming removed 0 bases from V and 8 bases from J, with 13 bases in between. The length of the CDR3 is 14 residues. Here the CDR3 reads CASSYSNRDGGYTF. CDR3 nucleotide sequence: TGTGCCAGCAGTTACTCAAACAGGGATGGAGGCTACACCTTC.

In regard to this clonotype: One base away lies a much larger clone, so this may be a sequencing read error. The CDR3 nucleotides read TGTGCCAGCAGCTTTGGAATCCGGGACGAGCAGAACTTC. Its translation: CASSFGIRDEQNF. The chain links TRBV7-8 to TRBJ2-7, with D perhaps being TRBD1 or TRBD2 (5 bases each). This CDR3 comprises 13 residues. Germline values: CDR1 SGHVS, CDR2 FQNEAQ.

The chain joins TRBV20-1 to TRBJ2-3; 8 bases agree with TRBD1. Germline CDR1 is DFQATT and CDR2 is SNEGSKA (reference sequence). CDR3 length: 14 amino acids. Trimming took 2 bases from V and 4 from J; bases not matched to a gene: 5. The CDR3 loop is CSARRTGQADTQYF. The CDR3 DNA sequence: TGCAGTGCTAGACGGACAGGGCAGGCAGATACGCAGTATTTT.

This clonotype was observed at least ten times. At one end the junction does not follow the germline gene, possibly because of a read error. The genes are TRBV12-3 or TRBV12-4 and TRBJ2-5; weak D call: TRBD2 (5 bases). The CDR3 consists of 11 residues. CDR3 in amino acids: CASSLAETQYF. The CDR3 coding sequence is TGTGCCAGCAGCTTAGCGGAGACCCAGTACTTC.

This clonotype came up many times. The chain joins TRBV3-1 to TRBJ2-7, with 10 nucleotides matching TRBD1. In germline, CDR1 is LGHDT, CDR2 YNNKEL (reference sequence). The CDR3 is 14 residues long. The junction had 8 bases not matched to a gene; V was cut back by 4 bases and J by 8 bases. The CDR3 DNA sequence: TGTGCCAGCAGCCTGGGACAGGGGCCTACGAAGCAGTACTTC. It codes for CASSLGQGPTKQYF.